The T cell receptor beta chain described here comes from a study of T cells in Graves' hyperthyroidism and ophthalmopathy. Study-level findings and limits: Blood shared most expanded thyroid clonotypes above 0.001.

Many counts were recorded for this clonotype. Antigen: not known. This CDR3 is 15 amino acids long. V trimming: 3 bases; J trimming: 5 bases; junction bases outside the gene matches: 5. Germline V gene lookup returns CDR1 SGHRS and CDR2 YFSETQ. What was amplified from RNA transcripts were TCR beta CDR3 regions. HTBI primers drove first-round RT-PCR of the TCR CDR3. TCRdb independently ran MiXCR on the multiplex PCR reads; one entry per CDR3 protein. The sample contains about half a million distinct CDR3 sequences, 24% of which appear only once. Diagnoses used clinical symptoms, serum thyroxine and TRAb, thyroid ultrasound and orbital computed tomography.

The receptor's source is a woman aged 25 to 39 with Graves' ophthalmopathy. The specimen was blood. V is TRBV5-1 and J is TRBJ2-5; the match to TRBD2 covers 12 bases. The CDR3 DNA reads as TGCGCCAGCAGCTCCTCTAGCGGGGGGGGTGAGACCCAGTACTTC. Translating gives CASSSSSGGGETQYF.